The 10 T cell receptor beta chains given below trace back to one sample, sequenced in a study of Ad26.COV2.S vaccination and SARS-CoV-2 variants. Some clones are missing from TCRdb's copy, which holds only in-frame ones; the method was immunoSEQ multiplex PCR. The sample yields about 350,000 clones, roughly 90% seen once. The treatment is: some 19 received Ad26.COV2.S at low or high dose, single or two shots; roughly five received placebo; per-sample allocation not given. Day 63 after the first vaccine or placebo injection was the time point for sampling. Sequences were derived from peripheral blood, sampled in a trial of Ad26.COV2.S vaccine versus placebo. These receptors all come from a person aged 18 to 65 who received the Ad26.COV2.S COVID-19 vaccine or a placebo.

This chain connects TRBV7-3 to TRBJ2-1; TRBD2 might be the D (6 bases). Germline CDR1 SGHTA, CDR2 FQGTGA. CDR3 size: 15 residues. V lost 5 bases and J 7 bases, leaving 18 bases between the germline ends. CDR3 sequence: CASSLLRERSNEQFF. In DNA, the CDR3 is TGTGCCAGCAGCCTCCTCCGGGAGCGGTCAAATGAGCAGTTCTTC.

The rearrangement joins TRBV6-1 to TRBJ1-3, with TRBD1 matching over 8 bases. CDR3 length equals 14 residues. Germline V gene lookup returns CDR1 MNHNS and CDR2 SASEGT. V shed 3 bases, J shed 4 bases, and the junction held 2 bases outside the gene matches. CDR3 sequence (DNA): TGTGCCAGCAGTGACCGGGACAGGGGAAACACCATATATTTT. This codes for CASSDRDRGNTIYF.

The rearrangement links TRBV11-3 to TRBJ2-7; D is unclear. Per germline, CDR1 SGHNT and CDR2 YENEEA. Trimming pared 1 base from V and 4 bases from J, leaving 8 bases between. This CDR3 spans 13 amino acids. For the CDR3, the DNA is TGTGCCAGCAGCTTAGCGGTGGGATACGAGCAGTACTTC. Its translation is CASSLAVGYEQYF.

This chain links TRBV19 with TRBJ1-5; perhaps TRBD1 as D (6 bases). Trimming pared 3 bases from V and 7 bases from J, leaving 13 bases between. The CDR3 totals 14 residues. CDR1 is LNHDA, CDR2 SQIVND, per germline (reference sequence). The CDR3 DNA reads TGTGCCAGTAGTATGAGGCCAGGGGACCAGCCCCAGCATTTT. This sequence encodes CASSMRPGDQPQHF.

The chain recombines TRBV19 with TRBJ2-2, with D possibly being TRBD1 (5 bases). The CDR3 consists of 15 residues. The V end was cut by 2 bases, the J end by 2 bases, with 9 bases between. The germline V gene encodes CDR1 LNHDA and CDR2 SQIVND (reference sequence). CDR3 protein: CASSIQGSNTGELFF. CDR3 coding DNA: TGTGCCAGTAGTATACAGGGAAGCAACACCGGGGAGCTGTTTTTT.

CDR3 nucleotide sequence: TGTGCCAGCGAACGACAGGGCTACGAGCAGTACTTC. Protein: CASERQGYEQYF. The chain couples TRBV12-3 or TRBV12-4 to TRBJ2-7; the match to TRBD1 covers 7 bases. Germline trimming cut 8 bases from V and 3 bases from J; bases unmatched to any gene: 4. This CDR3 contains 12 residues.

The rearrangement links TRBV7-8 to TRBJ2-3, with D possibly matching TRBD2 (5 bases). Trimming removed 4 bases at V and 4 bases at J, with 15 bases between. Germline assignment: CDR1 SGHVS and CDR2 FQNEAQ. This CDR3 comprises 15 residues. The CDR3 loop reads CASSSYGKGSDTQYF. CDR3 nucleotide sequence: TGTGCCAGCAGCTCTTACGGGAAAGGTTCAGATACGCAGTATTTT.

This chain joins TRBV7-2 and TRBJ2-3; D call uncertain. This CDR3 spans 14 amino acids. In germline, CDR1 is SGHTA, CDR2 FQGNSA. Deletions cut 5 bases from V and 4 bases from J, with 13 bases between. The CDR3 DNA reads TGTGCCAGCAGCCGGATGAGAGCTGCAGATACGCAGTATTTT. Translation: CASSRMRAADTQYF.

The chain combines TRBV27 with TRBJ2-2; TRBD2 matches 9 bases. The CDR3 length is 16 residues. Losses at the gene ends were 6 bases for V and 0 bases for J; bases not matched to a gene: 5. From germline, CDR1 is MNHEY and CDR2 SMNVEV (reference sequence). CDR3 sequence (DNA): TGTGCCAGCAGGGTAGCGGGAGCCCCGAACACCGGGGAGCTGTTTTTT. Translated, it gives CASRVAGAPNTGELFF.

The chain has TRBV5-1 and TRBJ1-5; 9 bases line up with TRBD1. The CDR3 sequence is 14 residues long. V dropped 5 bases and J dropped 6; count of bases not matched to a gene: 6. Per the germline V gene, CDR1 is SGHRS and CDR2 is YFSETQ. CDR3 sequence (DNA): TGCGCCAGCAGGCGAGACAGGGGGGCTCAGCCCCAGCATTTT. Its protein is CASRRDRGAQPQHF.